This T cell receptor beta chain was captured in a study of shared clonotypes between healthy human individuals. To note about this clone: What it binds is not known.

The protocol was immunoSEQ multiplex PCR, while the TCRdb copy is restricted to in-frame clones and leaves out a portion. The data hold 550,000 to 650,000 clones, with approximately 96% observed a single time. The naive CD8 subset, CD45RO-negative cells positively selected for CCR7, excluded terminally differentiated effector memory CD45RA+ cells. Points from the study as a whole: Expectations were that clonotype sharing among donors would be affected by sequencing depth. A reduction in generation probabilities was seen for non-shared clonotypes relative to those shared by all four donors. Several donors held about 5% of naive CD4 clonotypes in common.

Sequencing used naive CD8+ T cells sorted from blood. The sequence was collected from a woman in her twenties or thirties in good health.

Here the CDR3 DNA reads TGTGCCAGCAGTTTATCGTCGGGGGGCGCGGTCCACGAGCAGTACTTC. Translation gives CASSLSSGGAVHEQYF. The chain recombines TRBV27 with TRBJ2-7, with D maybe TRBD2 (7 bases). Germline CDR1 and CDR2: MNHEY and SMNVEV (reference sequence). V was clipped by 0 bases and J by 5 bases, with 17 bases between them. The CDR3 spans 16 residues.